The next 9 T cell receptor beta chains were all read from a single sample in a study of T cells after yellow fever vaccination. One entry per CDR3 protein results from TCRdb running MiXCR on the 5' RACE reads. The sample has about 240,000 distinct CDR3 sequences; 6.5% to 8.5% are singletons. Material: CD4+ T cells sorted from PBMCs, obtained 15 days after the yellow fever booster vaccination. Receptor source: a man younger than 40 who received the YFV17D yellow fever vaccine.

This chain connects TRBV24-1 to TRBJ2-1, with a possible D match to TRBD1 (8 bases). V lost 9 bases to trimming and J lost 11 bases, with 16 bases between them. The CDR3 loop spans 12 amino acids. Per germline, CDR1 KGHDR and CDR2 SFDVKD. CDR3 in amino acids: CATSTGGDQQFF. CDR3 in DNA: TGTGCCACCTCTACAGGGGGGGATCAGCAGTTCTTC.

This clonotype was counted at least ten times. The gene calls are TRBV5-1 and TRBJ2-1, with D possibly TRBD1 on 6 matching bases. The ends were cut back, 4 bases at V and 6 bases at J, with 14 bases in the middle. The CDR3 is 14 amino acids. Per the germline V gene, CDR1 is SGHRS and CDR2 is YFSETQ. The CDR3 loop reads CASSTSTRGNEQFF. The CDR3 region has the DNA TGCGCCAGCAGCACATCTACCAGGGGCAATGAGCAGTTCTTC.

This clonotype was detected many times. The rearrangement uses TRBV4-2 and TRBJ2-3; D possibly corresponds to TRBD1 (6 bases). V was clipped by 4 bases and J by 4 bases, with 9 bases between them. The germline V gene has CDR1 LGHNA and CDR2 YNFKEQ. CDR3 length: 13 residues. In nucleotides, the CDR3 is TGTGCCAGCAGCCCCGAGGGGGCAGATACGCAGTATTTT. Translation gives CASSPEGADTQYF.

This rearrangement joins TRBV5-1 to TRBJ2-3; a weak D match, TRBD2 (5 bases). CDR3 length equals 17 residues. The V end was cut by 0 bases, the J end by 0 bases, with 14 bases between. Germline CDR1 reads SGHRS; CDR2 reads YFSETQ. The CDR3 region has the DNA TGCGCCAGCAGCTTGGGGGAGAGCAGTCCTAGCACAGATACGCAGTATTTT. It is translated as CASSLGESSPSTDTQYF.

This clonotype came up many times. The chain links TRBV28 to TRBJ2-6; D ambiguous. With 6 bases removed from V and 0 bases from J, the gap between germline ends came to 6 bases. Germline V gene sequence: CDR1 MDHEN, CDR2 SYDVKM. This CDR3 has 14 residues. The CDR3 region is CASRQTSGANVLTF. In DNA form, the CDR3 reads TGTGCCAGCAGGCAGACCTCTGGGGCCAACGTCCTGACTTTC.

This clonotype was seen a few times. This rearrangement joins TRBV19 to TRBJ2-1; D is uncertain. The germline CDR1 and CDR2 sequences are LNHDA and SQIVND (reference sequence). V was shortened by 9 bases and J by 8 bases, with 14 bases between the two germline ends. The CDR3 is 12 residues long. CDR3 nucleotide sequence: TGTGCCAGCGCTCAGAGTAGGGATGAGCAGTTCTTC. It encodes CASAQSRDEQFF.

The sample holds many counts of this clonotype. The chain uses TRBV6-5 and TRBJ2-1, with 11 bases identical to TRBD2. Trimming took 6 bases from V and 4 from J; bases not matched to a gene: 5. Germline CDR1 reads MNHEY; CDR2 reads SVGAGI. The CDR3 totals 15 residues. The CDR3 loop is CASRLGTSGYNEQFF. The CDR3 bases are TGTGCCAGCAGACTCGGGACTAGCGGATACAATGAGCAGTTCTTC.

This sequence joins TRBV20-1 and TRBJ2-7; TRBD2 agrees at 13 bases. With V trimmed by 7 bases and J by 5 bases, 5 bases remained unmatched. From germline, CDR1 is DFQATT and CDR2 SNEGSKA (reference sequence). CDR3 length: 13 residues. CDR3 in amino acids: CSVGLAGEDEQYF. CDR3 coding DNA: TGCAGTGTCGGACTAGCGGGAGAAGACGAGCAGTACTTC.

This clonotype was seen only a few times. The chain has TRBV5-1 and TRBJ2-5; 8 positions agree with TRBD1. Germline V gives CDR1 SGHRS, CDR2 YFSETQ. The CDR3 is made up of 13 amino acids. The trim removed 8 bases at V and 5 bases at J, leaving 8 bases unmatched. The DNA of the CDR3 is TGCGCCAGTAAGCAGGGGGCGCGGGAGACCCAGTACTTC. It is translated as CASKQGARETQYF.